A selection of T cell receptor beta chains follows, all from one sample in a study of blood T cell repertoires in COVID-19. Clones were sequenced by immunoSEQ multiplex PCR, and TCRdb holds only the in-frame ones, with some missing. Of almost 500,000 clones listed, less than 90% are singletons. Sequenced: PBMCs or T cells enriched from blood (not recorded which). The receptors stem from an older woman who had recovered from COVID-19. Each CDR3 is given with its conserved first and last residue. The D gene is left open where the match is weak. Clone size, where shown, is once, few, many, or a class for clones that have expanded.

DNA: TGTGCCAGCAGCTTACAGGCCCTCGGTGGCTACACCTTC
CDR3: CASSLQALGGYTF
J: TRBJ1-2
size: .
V: TRBV11-2
D: .
length: 13

DNA: TGCGCCAGCAGCCAAGATGGAACCAGGGTGAACACTGAAGCTTTCTTT
CDR3: CASSQDGTRVNTEAFF
J: TRBJ1-1
size: .
V: TRBV4-1
D: .
length: 16

DNA: TGTGCCAGCAGTGGACAGGGTTCGAATAGCAATCAGCCCCAGCATTTT
CDR3: CASSGQGSNSNQPQHF
J: TRBJ1-5
size: .
V: TRBV6-1
D: TRBD1
length: 16

DNA: TGTGCCAGCAGTTTGGTCCCGGGACAGGTACCAAATTCACCCCTCCACTTT
CDR3: CASSLVPGQVPNSPLHF
J: TRBJ1-6
size: .
V: TRBV27
D: TRBD1
length: 17

DNA: TGTGCCAGCAGTTACTCGAGTGGGGGCAGAAATACGCAGTATTTT
CDR3: CASSYSSGGRNTQYF
J: TRBJ2-3
size: .
V: TRBV6-6
D: .
length: 15

DNA: TGTGCCAGCAGGGCAGGGGTAAGGAGTGGCTACACCTTC
CDR3: CASRAGVRSGYTF
J: TRBJ1-2
size: .
V: TRBV12-3/TRBV12-4
D: .
length: 13

DNA: TGTGCCAGCAGTGCGCTCAGGAACTCTGGAAACACCATATATTTT
CDR3: CASSALRNSGNTIYF
J: TRBJ1-3
size: .
V: TRBV2
D: .
length: 15

DNA: TGCGCCAGCAGCTTGACTAGCGGTAGCACAGATACGCAGTATTTT
CDR3: CASSLTSGSTDTQYF
J: TRBJ2-3
size: .
V: TRBV5-1
D: TRBD2
length: 15

DNA: TGTGCCAGCAGTTTAAATTCTCAATTCCGGGGCACTGAAGCTTTCTTT
CDR3: CASSLNSQFRGTEAFF
J: TRBJ1-1
size: .
V: TRBV27
D: .
length: 16

DNA: TGTGCCAGCAGACCGGACAGCTCCTACGAGCAGTACTTC
CDR3: CASRPDSSYEQYF
J: TRBJ2-7
size: .
V: TRBV11-2
D: .
length: 13

DNA: TGTGCCATCAGGCCCGGACAGGGTGGTCCGAACACTGAAGCTTTCTTT
CDR3: CAIRPGQGGPNTEAFF
J: TRBJ1-1
size: once
V: TRBV10-3
D: TRBD1
length: 16

DNA: TGTGCCAGCAAATATGGGGACAGACCTAACTATGGCTACACCTTC
CDR3: CASKYGDRPNYGYTF
J: TRBJ1-2
size: .
V: TRBV28
D: TRBD1
length: 15

DNA: TGTGCCAGCAGCCCTACCGGGACAGGGGTCAATCAGCCCCAGCATTTT
CDR3: CASSPTGTGVNQPQHF
J: TRBJ1-5
size: .
V: TRBV5-6
D: TRBD1
length: 16

DNA: TGCGCCAGCAGTGTCTCAAATCTGGAGAGCACTGAAGCTTTCTTT
CDR3: CASSVSNLESTEAFF
J: TRBJ1-1
size: .
V: TRBV10-2
D: .
length: 15

DNA: TGCGCCAGCAGATCACAGGGGAACACTGAAGCTTTCTTT
CDR3: CASRSQGNTEAFF
J: TRBJ1-1
size: .
V: TRBV5-1
D: .
length: 13

DNA: TGTGCCAGCAGTGGGGGGACAGGGGGCGGTCAGCCCCAGCATTTT
CDR3: CASSGGTGGGQPQHF
J: TRBJ1-5
size: once
V: TRBV2
D: TRBD1
length: 15

DNA: TGCGCCAGCAGCTTGGCCCGGGAAGGGGGCGCATCTGAAAAACTGTTTTTT
CDR3: CASSLAREGGASEKLFF
J: TRBJ1-4
size: once
V: TRBV5-1
D: TRBD1
length: 17

DNA: TGTGCCAGCAGTGAACTGACAGGGGCGAGCTCCTATAATTCACCCCTCCACTTT
CDR3: CASSELTGASSYNSPLHF
J: TRBJ1-6
size: .
V: TRBV25-1
D: TRBD1
length: 18

DNA: TGTGCCAGCTCACCACCCGGACAGACCGCGAACTCTGGGGCCAACGTCCTGACTTTC
CDR3: CASSPPGQTANSGANVLTF
J: TRBJ2-6
size: .
V: TRBV18
D: .
length: 19

DNA: TGCGCCAGCAGCTTAGGACAGGTGGGGCAGCCCCAGCATTTT
CDR3: CASSLGQVGQPQHF
J: TRBJ1-5
size: once
V: TRBV5-1
D: TRBD1
length: 14

DNA: TGTGCCAGCAGCCAAGAGGACGGATTAGCGGGGAGGAACTTAAATACGCAGTATTTT
CDR3: CASSQEDGLAGRNLNTQYF
J: TRBJ2-3
size: .
V: TRBV3-1/TRBV3-2
D: TRBD2
length: 19

DNA: TGTGCCAGCAGCTTAGGAGGGGGCCTTGAAGCTTTCTTT
CDR3: CASSLGGGLEAFF
J: TRBJ1-1
size: .
V: TRBV5-4
D: TRBD1
length: 13

DNA: TGTGCCAGCAGCGCGGGCGGACAGAACACAGATACGCAGTATTTT
CDR3: CASSAGGQNTDTQYF
J: TRBJ2-3
size: .
V: TRBV9
D: .
length: 15

DNA: TGTGCCAGTAGTACAACCGGGACAGGGGGCTACGAGCAGTACTTC
CDR3: CASSTTGTGGYEQYF
J: TRBJ2-7
size: .
V: TRBV19
D: TRBD1
length: 15

DNA: TGTGCCAGCAGCCGCGTGCTCTACGAGCAGTACTTC
CDR3: CASSRVLYEQYF
J: TRBJ2-7
size: .
V: TRBV6-6
D: .
length: 12

DNA: TGTGCCAGCAGCTTAGATAGTCTAGCGGGGATAAACAATGAGCAGTTCTTC
CDR3: CASSLDSLAGINNEQFF
J: TRBJ2-1
size: once
V: TRBV7-7
D: TRBD2
length: 17

DNA: TGCGCCAGCAGAGTAATCGGTTCGAACACCGGGGAGCTGTTTTTT
CDR3: CASRVIGSNTGELFF
J: TRBJ2-2
size: .
V: TRBV5-1
D: .
length: 15

DNA: TGTGCCAGCAGCCCCCTGGTGGAGGGGATTGGCGAGCAGTACTTC
CDR3: CASSPLVEGIGEQYF
J: TRBJ2-7
size: .
V: TRBV4-2
D: .
length: 15

DNA: TGTGCCAGTCGGCGGGGGGGCCAATCAAATGAGCAGTTCTTC
CDR3: CASRRGGQSNEQFF
J: TRBJ2-1
size: .
V: TRBV7-8
D: TRBD2
length: 14

DNA: TGCGCCAGCAGCCTCCAAGGGCCTAGGGGCTCCTACGAGCAGTACTTC
CDR3: CASSLQGPRGSYEQYF
J: TRBJ2-7
size: .
V: TRBV5-1
D: .
length: 16

DNA: TGTGCCAGCAGTTGGAGGGCAGATACGCAGTATTTT
CDR3: CASSWRADTQYF
J: TRBJ2-3
size: .
V: TRBV12-3/TRBV12-4
D: .
length: 12

DNA: TGTGCCAGCTCACCACAGGGGGCTGGGGGGAGCACTGAAGCTTTCTTT
CDR3: CASSPQGAGGSTEAFF
J: TRBJ1-1
size: .
V: TRBV18
D: TRBD1
length: 16

DNA: TGTGCCAGCAGCTTAGGGACAGGGAATCAGCCCCAGCATTTT
CDR3: CASSLGTGNQPQHF
J: TRBJ1-5
size: .
V: TRBV11-2
D: TRBD1
length: 14

DNA: TGCAGCACCCGACAGGGCCAGAACACTGAAGCTTTCTTT
CDR3: CSTRQGQNTEAFF
J: TRBJ1-1
size: .
V: TRBV29-1
D: TRBD1
length: 13

DNA: TGCGCCAGCAGCTTGGACAGCTACAATGAGCAGTTCTTC
CDR3: CASSLDSYNEQFF
J: TRBJ2-1
size: .
V: TRBV5-1
D: .
length: 13

DNA: TGTGCCATCAGTGAGACAGGGTGGGACATTCAGTACTTC
CDR3: CAISETGWDIQYF
J: TRBJ2-4
size: once
V: TRBV10-3
D: .
length: 13

DNA: TGTGCCAGCACTCTAAGCCGGGGGGTGGACACTGAAGCTTTCTTT
CDR3: CASTLSRGVDTEAFF
J: TRBJ1-1
size: .
V: TRBV2
D: .
length: 15

DNA: TGCGCCAGCAGCTTGACTCCAGGGGGATATAATTCACCCCTCCACTTT
CDR3: CASSLTPGGYNSPLHF
J: TRBJ1-6
size: .
V: TRBV5-1
D: TRBD1
length: 16

DNA: TGTGCCAGCAGCATTCCGGGACAGGGAACCAATAATTCACCCCTCCACTTT
CDR3: CASSIPGQGTNNSPLHF
J: TRBJ1-6
size: .
V: TRBV5-4
D: TRBD1
length: 17

DNA: TGTGCCACCAGTGATCCTTCGGGCTCAGCGACACCGGGGCAAGAGACCCAGTACTTC
CDR3: CATSDPSGSATPGQETQYF
J: TRBJ2-5
size: .
V: TRBV24-1
D: .
length: 19

DNA: TGTGCCAGCAGTACTACGGACAGGAACTATGGCTACACCTTC
CDR3: CASSTTDRNYGYTF
J: TRBJ1-2
size: .
V: TRBV9
D: TRBD1
length: 14

DNA: TGTGCCAGCAGTCGGGGGGCAGATACGCAGTATTTT
CDR3: CASSRGADTQYF
J: TRBJ2-3
size: .
V: TRBV12-3/TRBV12-4
D: TRBD2
length: 12

DNA: TGTGCCAGCAGTTACGATGCGGGGGACGTCACAGATACGCAGTATTTT
CDR3: CASSYDAGDVTDTQYF
J: TRBJ2-3
size: .
V: TRBV6-5
D: TRBD2
length: 16

DNA: TGTGCCAGCAGCCAAGGTGGGCTAGCCAAAAACATTCAGTACTTC
CDR3: CASSQGGLAKNIQYF
J: TRBJ2-4
size: .
V: TRBV3-1/TRBV3-2
D: .
length: 15

DNA: TGTGCCAGCAGCCGAACTACAGGGGGTGGCTATGGCTACACCTTC
CDR3: CASSRTTGGGYGYTF
J: TRBJ1-2
size: .
V: TRBV2
D: TRBD1
length: 15

DNA: TGTGCCAGCAGTACACGACGACTAGCGGGGATCCTTCTAGGCACAGATACGCAGTATTTT
CDR3: CASSTRRLAGILLGTDTQYF
J: TRBJ2-3
size: .
V: TRBV27
D: TRBD2
length: 20

DNA: TGCGCCAGCAGCCGGACTAGCGGGGGCTACAATGAGCAGTTCTTC
CDR3: CASSRTSGGYNEQFF
J: TRBJ2-1
size: .
V: TRBV5-1
D: TRBD2
length: 15

DNA: TGCGCCAGCAGCCAACCGAGCGGCAGTCACTCTGGGGCCAACGTCCTGACTTTC
CDR3: CASSQPSGSHSGANVLTF
J: TRBJ2-6
size: .
V: TRBV4-1
D: .
length: 18

DNA: TGCGCCAGCATGGGGCCAGAACTTAACTATGGCTACACCTTC
CDR3: CASMGPELNYGYTF
J: TRBJ1-2
size: .
V: TRBV10-2
D: .
length: 14

DNA: TGTGCCACCAGTGATCCCTTGGACAGGGGGCTGAGTAAAGAGACCCAGTACTTC
CDR3: CATSDPLDRGLSKETQYF
J: TRBJ2-5
size: .
V: TRBV24-1
D: TRBD1
length: 18

DNA: TGTGCCAGCAGCGTGTCAGGGGGCACAGATACGCAGTATTTT
CDR3: CASSVSGGTDTQYF
J: TRBJ2-3
size: .
V: TRBV9
D: .
length: 14

DNA: TGTGCCAGCTCCCCCTTTACGGGGACAGAAGAGACCCAGTACTTC
CDR3: CASSPFTGTEETQYF
J: TRBJ2-5
size: .
V: TRBV18
D: TRBD1
length: 15

DNA: TGTGCCAGCAGTTACTCTCCTACCGGGGAGCTGTTTTTT
CDR3: CASSYSPTGELFF
J: TRBJ2-2
size: once
V: TRBV6-5
D: .
length: 13

DNA: TGTGCCAGCTCACCAGTTCCGGGGGTAGCCAAAAACATTCAGTACTTC
CDR3: CASSPVPGVAKNIQYF
J: TRBJ2-4
size: .
V: TRBV18
D: .
length: 16

DNA: TGCGCCAGCAGCCTCGGGACAGGGAACAATTCACCCCTCCACTTT
CDR3: CASSLGTGNNSPLHF
J: TRBJ1-6
size: .
V: TRBV5-1
D: TRBD1
length: 15

DNA: TGTGCCAGCAGCTTGGTATCGGGGAACACTGAAGCTTTCTTT
CDR3: CASSLVSGNTEAFF
J: TRBJ1-1
size: .
V: TRBV11-2
D: .
length: 14

DNA: TGTGCCAGCAGCAAATTTTTAAGAAGGGGGACAGGGAGAGCTGGCTACACCTTC
CDR3: CASSKFLRRGTGRAGYTF
J: TRBJ1-2
size: .
V: TRBV21-1
D: .
length: 18

DNA: TGTGCCAGCAGTCCTCCAGGGGGCGGAAATTCACCCCTCCACTTT
CDR3: CASSPPGGGNSPLHF
J: TRBJ1-6
size: few
V: TRBV28
D: TRBD1
length: 15

DNA: TGTGCCAGCCTTACAGCATACGAGCAGTACTTC
CDR3: CASLTAYEQYF
J: TRBJ2-7
size: .
V: TRBV2
D: .
length: 11

DNA: TGTGCCAGCAGCGCCGCGGCAGGGAGGTTCGACGAGCAGTACTTC
CDR3: CASSAAAGRFDEQYF
J: TRBJ2-7
size: .
V: TRBV11-2
D: .
length: 15